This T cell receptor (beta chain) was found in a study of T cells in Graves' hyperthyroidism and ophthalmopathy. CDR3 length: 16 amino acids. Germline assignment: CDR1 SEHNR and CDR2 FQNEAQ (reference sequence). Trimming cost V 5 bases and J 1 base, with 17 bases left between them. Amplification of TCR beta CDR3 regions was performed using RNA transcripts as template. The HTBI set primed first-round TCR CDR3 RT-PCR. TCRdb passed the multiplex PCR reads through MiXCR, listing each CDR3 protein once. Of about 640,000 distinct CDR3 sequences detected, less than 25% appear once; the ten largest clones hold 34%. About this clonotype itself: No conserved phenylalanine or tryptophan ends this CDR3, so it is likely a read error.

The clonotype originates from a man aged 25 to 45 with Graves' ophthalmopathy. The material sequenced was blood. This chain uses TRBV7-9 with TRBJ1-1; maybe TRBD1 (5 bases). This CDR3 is CASSPSTGTSNTEAFL. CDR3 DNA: TGTGCCAGCAGCCCCAGCACGGGGACTTCGAACACTGAAGCTTTCCTT.